This T cell receptor beta chain was obtained from a study of shared clonotypes between healthy human individuals. Sequencing was performed with immunoSEQ multiplex PCR; in TCRdb, only in-frame clones are kept and a portion is missing. The sample includes 75,000 to 100,000 clones, around 43% seen only once; the top ten take approximately 15%. The sample consisted of PBMCs. This TCR was recovered from a woman aged 40 to 49 in good health. Some clones in this sample may be carry-over from other donors' samples.

This CDR3 is CASSRPDRSNTEAFF. In DNA form, the CDR3 reads TGTGCCAGCAGCCGGCCGGACAGGTCGAACACTGAAGCTTTCTTT. This rearrangement joins TRBV5-6 to TRBJ1-1; 7 bases align to TRBD1. Trimming took 4 bases from V and 1 from J; bases not matched to a gene: 7. The CDR3 is 15 residues long. Germline V gene data show CDR1 as SGHDT and CDR2 as YYEEEE. The full variable domain, in which reference TRBV5-6 and TRBJ1-1 provide the parts outside the CDR3, is DAGVTQSPTHLIKTRGQQVTLRCSPKSGHDTVSWYQQALGQGPQFIFQYYEEEERQRGNFPDRFSGHQFPNYSSELNVNALLLGDSALYLCASSRPDRSNTEAFFGQGTRLTVV.